This T cell receptor beta chain was observed in a study of metastatic and nonmetastatic thyroid tumors. In the study's own analysis: The study's classifier, a distant-metastasis tool for papillary thyroid cancer, was built using CDR3 differences across clinicopathological groups. TCRdb called clones again from the PCR reads with MiXCR. These V and J calls rely on TCRdb rather than the paper's analysis. The table records about 2,000 clones, roughly a tenth of them present only once. Ahead of thyroid surgery, no patient had received treatment of any kind. Relative to its sample, this clone is medium-sized (0.01 to 0.1%). The clonotype comes from a female donor with papillary thyroid cancer or a benign thyroid nodule (not recorded which). Some clones in this sample may be carry-over from other donors' samples. The specimen sequenced was tumor tissue.

CDR3 DNA: TGTGCCAGTAGTACAGGTATAGGACTTAGCACAGATACGCAGTATTTT. Its protein product is CASSTGIGLSTDTQYF. The rearrangement joins TRBV19 to TRBJ2-3, with TRBD2 as a possible D gene (5 bases). This CDR3 has 16 amino acids. Per germline, CDR1 LNHDA and CDR2 SQIVND (reference sequence). V lost 4 bases, J lost 0 bases, and 14 bases lay in between.